This TCR beta chain comes out of a study of blood T cell repertoires in COVID-19. Study overall: From the United States, Italy and Spain came samples of acute and convalescent COVID-19. Nucleic acid was either cDNA or gDNA, and it came from T cells, B-cell-depleted T cells, or PBMCs.

Original methodology: Researchers report that nucleated cell counts were estimated from reference gene primer amplification. Using immunoSEQ multiplex PCR, the repertoire was profiled, and TCRdb retains in-frame clones only, with some absent. V, J and clone size were drawn from that table, and D and trimming were deduced from the DNA. Of approximately 200,000 clones detected, approximately 90% appear once; the ten largest clones hold 5.5% to 7.5%. The sequence was obtained from a man in his 60s who had recovered from COVID-19. Sequenced material: peripheral blood.

Here the CDR3 reads CASCLRQGVQPQHF. The CDR3 DNA follows: TGTGCCAGCTGCCTTAGACAGGGAGTCCAGCCCCAGCATTTT. The chain couples TRBV21-1 to TRBJ1-5; the D call of TRBD1 is as the table states it, not checked on the DNA. TRBV21-1 is annotated as a pseudogene. CDR3 length equals 14 residues.